These 14 T cell receptor beta chains share one sample of origin, sequenced in a study of blood T cells in healthy people across ages. Primers used in a second PCR of roughly 6 to 11 cycles were a sample-barcoded 5' primer and a J-beta primer mix. Each CDR3 protein is one row after TCRdb ran MiXCR on the 5' RACE reads. Seen here are about 1.6 million distinct CDR3 sequences, roughly 32% observed once, and the top ten hold around 11%. The sample consisted of blood. All receptors come from a woman aged 25 to 39 in good health.

J is TRBJ2-5 and V is TRBV27; 8 nucleotides agree with TRBD2. CDR3 size: 17 residues. J lost 1 base, V lost 5 bases, and 12 bases had no gene match. Germline V gene sequence: CDR1 MNHEY, CDR2 SMNVEV (reference sequence). The CDR3 bases are TGTGCCAGCAGTCCGTTCTTTTCTAGCGGGTTCCAAGAGACCCAGTACTTC. Translation gives CASSPFFSSGFQETQYF.

The chain couples TRBV12-3 or TRBV12-4 to TRBJ1-1; the D is unclear. CDR3 length: 14 residues. V was cut by 7 bases and J by 2 bases, with 14 bases left in between. The CDR3 is CASTISGFNTEAFF. The CDR3 DNA reads TGTGCCAGCACCATCTCTGGGTTTAACACTGAAGCTTTCTTT.

The V and J genes are TRBV7-8 and TRBJ1-1, with a weak D call TRBD1 (6 bases). Trimming removed 2 bases from V and 2 bases from J, with 18 bases in between. From germline, CDR1 is SGHVS and CDR2 FQNEAQ. The CDR3 covers 17 residues. CDR3: CASSLQPRGHSNTEAFF. CDR3 DNA sequence: TGTGCCAGCAGCTTACAACCTCGGGGGCATTCCAACACTGAAGCTTTCTTT.

V gene TRBV7-9 combines with J gene TRBJ2-7; 10 nucleotides line up with TRBD1. The V segment lost 5 bases and the J segment 3 bases; nucleotides outside the gene matches: 13. This CDR3 has 17 residues. Germline V lookup: CDR1 SEHNR, CDR2 FQNEAQ (reference sequence). The CDR3: CASSPRRTGTGDYEQYF. DNA of the CDR3: TGTGCCAGCAGCCCCAGACGCACCGGGACAGGGGACTACGAGCAGTACTTC. Drawing the rest from reference TRBV7-9 and TRBJ2-7, the complete variable domain is DTGVSQNPRHKITKRGQNVTFRCDPISEHNRLYWYRQTLGQGPEFLTYFQNEAQLEKSRLLSDRFSAERPKGSFSTLEIQRTEQGDSAMYLCASSPRRTGTGDYEQYFGPGTRLTVT.

This rearrangement joins TRBV4-1 to TRBJ1-5, with TRBD1 matching over 7 bases. This CDR3 contains 16 residues. CDR1 is MGHRA and CDR2 is YSYEKL in the germline V gene. Trimming removed 0 bases from V and 2 bases from J; junction bases left unmatched: 4. The CDR3 nucleotides are TGCGCCAGCAGCCAAGAGAGGGGGCCCGGCAATCAGCCCCAGCATTTT. It encodes CASSQERGPGNQPQHF.

In this sample, this clonotype turned up many times. This chain links TRBV30 with TRBJ2-7, with 9 bases lining up with TRBD2. The CDR3 length is 17 residues. Per germline, CDR1 GTSNPN and CDR2 SVGIG (reference sequence). Losses at the gene ends were 0 bases for V and 4 bases for J; bases not matched to a gene: 13. Written as DNA, the CDR3 is TGTGCCTGGAGTGTACTAAAAAGCGGGAGGAGTACATACGAGCAGTACTTC. Its translation: CAWSVLKSGRSTYEQYF.

The chain employs TRBV7-8 and TRBJ2-1; either TRBD1 or TRBD2 may supply D (6 bases each). In germline, CDR1 is SGHVS, CDR2 FQNEAQ. The CDR3 spans 14 residues. V dropped 5 bases and J dropped 7 bases, with 15 bases sitting between them. The DNA of the CDR3 is TGTGCCAGCAGCAGGAACCGGGGGCTAAATGAGCAGTTCTTC. This translates into CASSRNRGLNEQFF.

This clonotype showed up just a few times. CDR3 loop: CASSATESGLFLGTQYF. The CDR3 DNA follows: TGTGCCAGCAGCGCTACCGAGTCGGGACTATTCCTTGGGACCCAGTACTTC. The rearrangement joins TRBV9 to TRBJ2-5; 7 bases match TRBD2. V gave up 3 bases and J gave up 7 bases; unmatched junction bases: 18. The germline V gene encodes CDR1 SGDLS and CDR2 YYNGEE. The CDR3 contains 17 residues.

This chain connects TRBV11-2 to TRBJ2-3; no clear D. V lost 2 bases to trimming and J lost 6 bases, with 18 bases between them. This CDR3 is built from 16 residues. Germline CDR1 and CDR2: SGHAT and FQNNGV. The CDR3 loop reads CASSLFRTFFPDTQYF. CDR3 in DNA: TGTGCCAGCAGCTTATTCCGTACATTCTTCCCCGATACGCAGTATTTT. Full variable domain (rest looked up from reference TRBV11-2 and TRBJ2-3): EAGVAQSPRYKIIEKRQSVAFWCNPISGHATLYWYQQILGQGPKLLIQFQNNGVVDDSQLPKDRFSAERLKGVDSTLKIQPAKLEDSAVYLCASSLFRTFFPDTQYFGPGTRLTVL.

This clonotype was seen only a few times. The chain links TRBV6-2 or TRBV6-3 to TRBJ2-1; no reliable D call. Deletions cut 2 bases from V and 3 bases from J, with 8 bases between. The V gene's germline CDR1 is MNHEY and CDR2 SVGEGT. This CDR3 is built from 14 residues. The CDR3: CASSYRRDYNEQFF. The CDR3 nucleotides are TGTGCCAGCAGTTACCGGCGAGACTACAATGAGCAGTTCTTC.

This clonotype occurred a few times. This sequence joins TRBV29-1 and TRBJ1-2; no clear D gene. V was pared by 4 bases and J by 7 bases, with 16 bases between. The CDR3 has 13 residues. The germline CDR1 and CDR2 sequences are SQVTM and ANQGSEA. The CDR3 loop reads CSVVPLEWSGYTF. As DNA, the CDR3 is TGCAGCGTTGTACCCCTTGAATGGAGTGGCTACACCTTC. Full variable domain (outside the CDR3, taken from reference TRBV29-1 and TRBJ1-2): SAVISQKPSRDICQRGTSLTIQCQVDSQVTMMFWYRQQPGQSLTLIATANQGSEATYESGFVIDKFPISRPNLTFSTLTVSNMSPEDSSIYLCSVVPLEWSGYTFGSGTRLTVV.

This CDR3 is CASSDWGKGQETQYF. CDR3 DNA: TGTGCCAGCAGCGACTGGGGAAAGGGCCAAGAGACCCAGTACTTC. This rearrangement joins TRBV9 to TRBJ2-5; D remains unclear. This CDR3 has 15 residues. The germline CDR1 and CDR2 sequences are SGDLS and YYNGEE. Trimming removed 3 bases from V and 1 base from J, with 13 bases in between.

This clonotype showed up just a few times. The rearrangement links TRBV30 to TRBJ2-7; either TRBD1 or TRBD2 may supply D (5 bases each). The J call may be incorrect, as the DNA end agrees better with TRBJ2-5. The germline CDR1 and CDR2 sequences are GTSNPN and SVGIG (reference sequence). The CDR3 length is 14 residues. The CDR3: CACHGWGKQETQYF. The CDR3 nucleotides read TGTGCCTGTCATGGATGGGGGAAACAAGAGACCCAGTACTTC.

This clonotype was detected ten times or more. For the CDR3, the DNA is TGTGCCACAGGGGGTTGGCGGGCGAGGGCAGGGCACGACACCAACTACGAGCAGTACTTC. It translates to CATGGWRARAGHDTNYEQYF. The gene calls are TRBV10-3 and TRBJ2-7, with 7 bases identical to TRBD1. CDR1 is ENHRY, CDR2 SYGVKD, per germline. The CDR3 has 20 residues. Losses at the gene ends were 10 bases for V and 3 bases for J; bases not matched to a gene: 30.